These T cell receptor beta chains were read from a single sample in a study of blood T cell repertoires in COVID-19. This table comes from immunoSEQ multiplex PCR, and its TCRdb copy is limited to in-frame clones, with some not included. The table lists about 200,000 clones, 81% of them singletons. Sequenced sample: peripheral blood. The source is a woman aged 80 or older with acute or convalescent COVID-19. CDR3s include the opening cysteine and the closing phenylalanine or tryptophan. Fields, in order: V gene, clone size, D gene, J gene, CDR3 DNA, CDR3 protein. A D gene is named only where the DNA matches it firmly. Clone size is given for some rows only: seen once, a few or many times, or a class if the clone is expanded.

>TRBV25-1|-|-|TRBJ2-5
TGTGCCAGCAGTGATCTGGGCCGTCAAGAGACCCAGTACTTC
CASSDLGRQETQYF
>TRBV5-1|-|TRBD2|TRBJ2-1
TGCGCCAGCAGTCCCCTGGCTAGCGGACTATACAATGAGCAGTTCTTC
CASSPLASGLYNEQFF
>TRBV5-1|-|-|TRBJ2-3
TGCGCCAGCAGCGTGACTAGTACTACGCAGTATTTT
CASSVTSTTQYF
>TRBV15|-|TRBD1|TRBJ1-2
TGTGCCACCCATGTTAGGTGGTCAGGGGGAGTGAACTATGGCTACACCTTC
CATHVRWSGGVNYGYTF
>TRBV5-1|-|-|TRBJ2-5
TGCGCCAGCAGCACCACAGGGTCCCAGGCTGGGTACTTC
CASSTTGSQAGYF
>TRBV2|-|TRBD1|TRBJ1-3
TGTGCCAGCCTCCCCCGGGACAGCTTACAACGCTCTGGAAACACCATATATTTT
CASLPRDSLQRSGNTIYF
>TRBV7-6|-|-|TRBJ1-2
TGTGCCAGCAGCTTAGACAGGAATGGCTACACCTTC
CASSLDRNGYTF
>TRBV5-1|-|TRBD1|TRBJ1-2
TGCGCCAGCAGCTTTGGACAGGGGGGCGGTGGCTACACCTTC
CASSFGQGGGGYTF
>TRBV6-6|-|-|TRBJ1-5
TGTGCCAGCAGTCGGGGGGCGGATTATAGCAATCAGCCCCAGCATTTT
CASSRGADYSNQPQHF
>TRBV11-2|-|TRBD1|TRBJ2-3
TGTGCCAGCACCCGGGACAGGGGAAGCACAGATACGCAGTATTTT
CASTRDRGSTDTQYF
>TRBV6-5|-|-|TRBJ1-2
TGTGCCAGCAGAAGCACCAGCAAGGGGGGCTACACCTTC
CASRSTSKGGYTF
>TRBV4-1|-|-|TRBJ2-7
TGCGCCAGCAGCGCCCTCGGACTCTACGAGCAGTACTTC
CASSALGLYEQYF
>TRBV19|-|-|TRBJ2-3
TGTGCCAGTACCCTGGGCGGGACCACAGATACGCAGTATTTT
CASTLGGTTDTQYF
>TRBV10-3|many|-|TRBJ1-4
TGTGCCATCCCAACAGGGAAACCCGGTGCAACTAATGAAAAACTGTTTTTT
CAIPTGKPGATNEKLFF
>TRBV29-1|-|-|TRBJ1-1
TGCAGCGTCCGCGGGGGTGGAATAGCTTTCTTT
CSVRGGGIAFF
>TRBV15|-|TRBD1|TRBJ1-4
TGTGCCACCAGCAGGAAGACAGGGATGGCAACTAATGAAAAACTGTTTTTT
CATSRKTGMATNEKLFF
>TRBV5-4|-|-|TRBJ2-3
TGTGCCAGCAGCTTGCAAGCCCCCACAGATACGCAGTATTTT
CASSLQAPTDTQYF
>TRBV19|-|-|TRBJ1-1
TGTGCCAGTAGTACACAGGGTAAGGCCACTGAAGCTTTCTTT
CASSTQGKATEAFF
>TRBV5-1|once|-|TRBJ1-1
TGCGCCAGCAGCTCCACAGGGTCGCTGAACACTGAAGCTTTCTTT
CASSSTGSLNTEAFF
>TRBV18|-|TRBD2|TRBJ2-1
TGTGCCAGCTCACCAATCTGGACTAGCGGGAGTATTGAGAATGAGCAGTTCTTC
CASSPIWTSGSIENEQFF
>TRBV3-1/TRBV3-2|once|TRBD1|TRBJ2-7
TGTGCCAGCAGCCAACCCGACAGGGACTACGAGCAGTACTTC
CASSQPDRDYEQYF
>TRBV11-3|-|TRBD2|TRBJ2-5
TGTGCCAGCAGCTTGGGAGGGAGCGTCCAAGAGACCCAGTACTTC
CASSLGGSVQETQYF
>TRBV5-1|-|TRBD2|TRBJ2-3
TGCGCCAGCAGCTTGGGACTAGCGGTAGATACGCAGTATTTT
CASSLGLAVDTQYF
>TRBV19|-|TRBD1|TRBJ1-2
TGTGCCAGTAAAGGCGGACAGGGTTCCTTCTATGGCTACACCTTC
CASKGGQGSFYGYTF
>TRBV5-4|-|-|TRBJ1-6
TGTGCCAGCAGCTTGGGGGGGCAGGGTAATTCACCCCTCCACTTT
CASSLGGQGNSPLHF
>TRBV6-5|-|TRBD1|TRBJ1-4
TGTGCCAGCACCACGAGGGGGCTCGGGGAAAAACTGTTTTTT
CASTTRGLGEKLFF
>TRBV3-1/TRBV3-2|-|-|TRBJ1-2
TGTGCCAGCAGCCAACAGGGAATTTTGGGCTATGGCTATACCTTC
CASSQQGILGYGYTF
>TRBV7-2|-|-|TRBJ2-5
TGTGCCAGCAGCTTTACAGGGTTAGAGACCCAGTACTTC
CASSFTGLETQYF
>TRBV6-4|-|TRBD2|TRBJ2-1
TGTGCCAGCCTCTTGTCACGGGGGGGAGCGAGAGACCCCGCCAGGGGTGAGCAGTTCTTC
CASLLSRGGARDPARGEQFF
>TRBV9|once|TRBD2|TRBJ2-1
TGTGCCAGCAGCCCCCGGGTTACTAGCGGGTCTTACAATGAGCAGTTCTTC
CASSPRVTSGSYNEQFF
>TRBV28|once|TRBD2|TRBJ2-3
TGTGCCAGCAGTTCAGCGTGGGGGGGTAGCACAGATACGCAGTATTTT
CASSSAWGGSTDTQYF
>TRBV4-1|-|-|TRBJ2-1
TGCGCCAGCAGCCAAGATACAATGGGCAGGGCAATCTACAATGAGCAGTTCTTC
CASSQDTMGRAIYNEQFF
>TRBV28|-|TRBD1|TRBJ2-1
TGTGCCAGCGCGGGACAGGGGGCCGATGAGCAGTTCTTC
CASAGQGADEQFF
>TRBV7-9|-|-|TRBJ1-1
TGTGCCAGCAGCCCCTCCGAGTCGGGGAAGAACACTGAAGCTTTCTTT
CASSPSESGKNTEAFF
>TRBV12-3/TRBV12-4|-|-|TRBJ1-3
TGTGCCAGCAGTCCACTCGCTGGAAACACCATATATTTT
CASSPLAGNTIYF
>TRBV6-5|-|-|TRBJ1-2
TGTGCCAGCGGGAGGATACCTCCTGGCTACACCTTC
CASGRIPPGYTF
>TRBV12-3/TRBV12-4|-|-|TRBJ2-1
TGTGCCAGCAGCCTTGGTTCGGACAGCTCTTCGTTCTTC
CASSLGSDSSSFF
>TRBV7-8|-|TRBD1|TRBJ2-1
TGTGCCAGCACCCCCGGGACAGGAAATCCCAGTGTAAATGAGCAGTTCTTC
CASTPGTGNPSVNEQFF
>TRBV18|-|TRBD2|TRBJ2-2
TGTGCCAGTGCGGGGGACGGCGGGGAGCTGTTTTTT
CASAGDGGELFF
>TRBV5-1|few|TRBD2|TRBJ2-1
TGCGCCAGCAGCTCCACTAGCGGGGCGGGGAATGAGCAGTTCTTC
CASSSTSGAGNEQFF
>TRBV7-2|-|TRBD2|TRBJ2-2
TGTGCCAGCAGCTTAGGGACTAGCGGTGCTACGGGGGAGCTGTTTTTT
CASSLGTSGATGELFF
>TRBV23-1|few|-|TRBJ2-4
TGCGCCAGCAGTCAGGGTTTCGACTTAGCCAAAAACATTCAGTACTTC
CASSQGFDLAKNIQYF
>TRBV27|-|-|TRBJ2-6
TGTGCCAGCAGTTTCAACTCTGGGGCCAACGTCCTGACTTTC
CASSFNSGANVLTF
>TRBV15|few|-|TRBJ2-5
TGTGCCACCGCTATTCGGACAGGAGGGTTCCAAGAGACCCAGTACTTC
CATAIRTGGFQETQYF
>TRBV10-3|once|-|TRBJ1-2
TGTGCTTCTTCGCTAGGGGCGAACTATGGCTACACCTTC
CASSLGANYGYTF
>TRBV5-4|-|TRBD1|TRBJ1-2
TGTGCCAGCAGCCGGACAGGGGGCCTTATAGGCCGAGGGCGTGGCTACACCTTC
CASSRTGGLIGRGRGYTF
>TRBV29-1|-|TRBD1|TRBJ1-2
TGCAGCGTTTCGACAGGGGCCGAGTATGGCTACACCTTC
CSVSTGAEYGYTF
>TRBV6-1|-|TRBD1|TRBJ2-3
TGTGCCAGCAGTGAGCGGGACAGGGGCGCAGATACGCAGTATTTT
CASSERDRGADTQYF
>TRBV14|-|-|TRBJ2-5
TGTGCCAGCAGCCAAGAACGGCTAGCGATCCAAGAGACCCAGTACTTC
CASSQERLAIQETQYF
>TRBV7-9|-|-|TRBJ1-4
TGTGCCAGCACCGGTCCGGGGGATGACGGAGCAACTAATGAAAAACTGTTTTTT
CASTGPGDDGATNEKLFF
>TRBV27|once|-|TRBJ1-1
TGTGCCAGCAGCTTTCACAGGAACACTGAAGCTTTCTTT
CASSFHRNTEAFF
>TRBV19|-|-|TRBJ1-1
TGTGCCAGTAGTATAGTAGGGCGGGACACTGAAGCTTTCTTT
CASSIVGRDTEAFF
>TRBV7-6|-|-|TRBJ2-1
TGTGCCAGCAGCGTAAACAGCAATGAGCAGTTCTTC
CASSVNSNEQFF
>TRBV5-4|-|-|TRBJ1-2
TGTGCCAGCAGCTCTTACAGAGACTATGGCTACACCTTC
CASSSYRDYGYTF
>TRBV2|-|-|TRBJ2-7
TGTGCCAGCAGTGAAGAGGGGACACGGGGCTACGAGCAGTACTTC
CASSEEGTRGYEQYF
>TRBV18|-|-|TRBJ1-5
TGTGCCAGCTCACCAACGCAGGGCAATCAGCCCCAGCATTTT
CASSPTQGNQPQHF
>TRBV12-3/TRBV12-4|-|-|TRBJ1-1
TGTGCCAGCAGTTTAGTCGGCTACCAGGGAGCTTTCTTT
CASSLVGYQGAFF
>TRBV29-1|once|TRBD1|TRBJ2-5
TGCAGCGTTGACCTGACAGGGGACGAGACCCAGTACTTC
CSVDLTGDETQYF
>TRBV19|-|TRBD1|TRBJ1-1
TGTGCCAGTAGTACTCGGACAGGGCTGAACACTGAAGCTTTCTTT
CASSTRTGLNTEAFF